This T cell receptor (beta chain) is from a study of cytomegalovirus exposure and HLA in healthy donors. The CDR3 loop spans 16 amino acids. V dropped 1 base and J dropped 3; count of bases not matched to a gene: 4. Germline CDR1 is MGHRA and CDR2 is YSYEKL. Use of 60 Vbeta and 13 Jbeta primers characterized the PCR. Study processing details: Roughly 10 million shared chains were among the approximately 80 million unique TCR beta chains that a later analysis counted. Sequencing used immunoSEQ multiplex PCR; TCRdb keeps in-frame clones, though not all of them. V and J calls and clone size are those listed in that table; D and trimming were worked out from the DNA. The sample comprises about 180,000 clones, 75% to 85% of which are singletons, and 6% to 7.5% rests with the top ten. Study-level results: Several top significant clusters appeared, in a later analysis, to be linked to common viral pathogens. Three of the chains that were CMV-associated were confirmed in vitro to be specific for CMV antigens.

In the case of this clone: Its antigen is as yet unknown.

Donors consisted of healthy bone marrow donors. The sequence derives from a man younger than 45 in good health and CMV-seropositive. The rearrangement uses TRBV4-1 and TRBJ2-7; TRBD2 matches at 12 bases. The sequencing input was PBMCs. The CDR3 sequence: CASSQVTSGSDYEQYF. CDR3 coding DNA: TGCGCCAGCAGCCAAGTGACTAGCGGGAGTGACTACGAGCAGTACTTC.